The present entry profiles one T cell receptor beta chain with its context. Its antigen is unknown. This entry belongs to a study of regulatory T cells in long-lasting Graves disease. Both iRepertoire HTBI primers and Arm-PCR of CDR3 regions were used to build the TCR beta libraries. Methods used by the authors: More than 55 TRBV and about 14 TRBJ segments were identified across samples. Via MiXCR, TCRdb re-called the multiplex PCR reads, giving one row per CDR3 protein. The V and J calls follow TCRdb's processing rather than the paper's. The repertoire holds 370,000 or so distinct CDR3 sequences, with around 15% as singletons. Time point described: newly diagnosed GD, antithyroid drugs for less than 3 months. Making the TCR library involved RNA that had been extracted from PBMCs. Each patient gave 7 to 9 milliliters of EDTA-anticoagulated peripheral blood. Per the germline V gene, CDR1 is LNHDA and CDR2 is SQIVND (reference sequence). CDR3 length: 15 amino acids. The V end lost 7 bases, the J end lost 7 bases, and 22 bases lay between the germline ends.

General observations from the study: Possibly, accuracy suffered from the small sample size.

These same data were also listed under a study on T cells in Graves' hyperthyroidism and ophthalmopathy.

The receptor was derived from a woman aged 18-30 years with Graves disease. This sample comprised peripheral blood mononuclear cells (PBMCs), obtained at new diagnosis, from a patient treated with antithyroid drugs. This chain connects TRBV19 to TRBJ1-1, with a weak D call TRBD1 (6 bases). The CDR3 coding sequence is TGTGCCAGTACCCCAACAAGGGGGGGGTACGGTGAAGCTTTCTTT. As protein: CASTPTRGGYGEAFF.